These T cell receptor beta chains were read from a single sample in a study of T cells in localized non-small cell lung cancer. Here immunoSEQ multiplex PCR was the method, and the copy in TCRdb shows in-frame clones only, minus some. The data hold 25,000 or so clones, with approximately 78% observed a single time. This material consisted of peripheral blood, taken before any cancer treatment. The receptors stem from a woman aged 40 to 75 with stage I lung adenocarcinoma. The CDR3 runs from the conserved cysteine through the conserved F or W. Fields, in order: V gene, CDR3 length, D gene, clone size, J gene, CDR3 DNA, CDR3 protein. A D gene is named only where the DNA matches it firmly. The size entry is marked missing in some rows and otherwise reads once, few, many or a size class.

v_gene: TRBV19; len: 13; d_gene: -; abundance: -; j_gene: TRBJ2-7; CDR3nt: TGTGCCAGTAGTCCGGGACGGATCTACGAGCAGTACTTC; CDR3aa: CASSPGRIYEQYF
v_gene: TRBV5-8; len: 15; d_gene: -; abundance: -; j_gene: TRBJ2-2; CDR3nt: TGTGCCAGCAGCCCCCGGTGGAGTAACACCGGGGAGCTGTTTTTT; CDR3aa: CASSPRWSNTGELFF
v_gene: TRBV9; len: 15; d_gene: -; abundance: -; j_gene: TRBJ1-3; CDR3nt: TGTGCCAGCAGCCCGCGGGGGGCGGTAGGAAACACCATATATTTT; CDR3aa: CASSPRGAVGNTIYF
v_gene: TRBV23-1; len: 17; d_gene: -; abundance: -; j_gene: TRBJ1-2; CDR3nt: TGCGCCAGCAGTCAATCTAATAAAGGACGGTTGAACTATGGCTACACCTTC; CDR3aa: CASSQSNKGRLNYGYTF
v_gene: TRBV9; len: 13; d_gene: -; abundance: -; j_gene: TRBJ1-2; CDR3nt: TGTGCCAGCAGCGAGAGCCCGAGGGTTGGCTACACCTTC; CDR3aa: CASSESPRVGYTF
v_gene: TRBV10-3; len: 13; d_gene: -; abundance: -; j_gene: TRBJ1-2; CDR3nt: TGTGCCATCAGTCCCAGCGGGTCGGGCGGCTACACCTTC; CDR3aa: CAISPSGSGGYTF
v_gene: TRBV7-8; len: 14; d_gene: -; abundance: -; j_gene: TRBJ1-5; CDR3nt: TGTGCCAGCAGATTGGGGGCGAGCAATCAGCCCCAGCATTTT; CDR3aa: CASRLGASNQPQHF
v_gene: TRBV7-2; len: 15; d_gene: -; abundance: -; j_gene: TRBJ1-4; CDR3nt: TGTGCCAGCAGCGCTTACGGATCAACTAATGAAAAACTGTTTTTT; CDR3aa: CASSAYGSTNEKLFF
v_gene: TRBV19; len: 14; d_gene: -; abundance: -; j_gene: TRBJ2-4; CDR3nt: TGTGCCAGTAGTTCCCCAGGGGAGAAAAACATTCAGTACTTC; CDR3aa: CASSSPGEKNIQYF
v_gene: TRBV10-3; len: 14; d_gene: -; abundance: few; j_gene: TRBJ2-4; CDR3nt: TGTGCCATCAAGGAGGGCCTACAGGGAACAAGCCAGTACTTC; CDR3aa: CAIKEGLQGTSQYF
v_gene: TRBV9; len: 15; d_gene: -; abundance: -; j_gene: TRBJ2-3; CDR3nt: TGTGCCAGCAGCGCGCGGGGCCTCCCAGCGGATACGCAGTATTTT; CDR3aa: CASSARGLPADTQYF
v_gene: TRBV27; len: 16; d_gene: -; abundance: few; j_gene: TRBJ2-2; CDR3nt: TGTGCCAGCAAGCCGGCATTCGGGGGGCATACCGGGGAGCTGTTTTTT; CDR3aa: CASKPAFGGHTGELFF
v_gene: TRBV2; len: 12; d_gene: -; abundance: -; j_gene: TRBJ2-7; CDR3nt: TGTGCCAGCAGACCGACAGGCGTGGAGGAGTACTTC; CDR3aa: CASRPTGVEEYF
v_gene: TRBV14; len: 16; d_gene: -; abundance: few; j_gene: TRBJ1-2; CDR3nt: TGTGCCAGCAGCCAAGATCGCAGCGTACCTCGCTATGGCTACACCTTC; CDR3aa: CASSQDRSVPRYGYTF
v_gene: TRBV5-1; len: 15; d_gene: -; abundance: -; j_gene: TRBJ1-1; CDR3nt: TGCGCCAGCAGCTTGTTGTCCGGGCAGAACACTGAAGCTTTCTTT; CDR3aa: CASSLLSGQNTEAFF
v_gene: TRBV30; len: 13; d_gene: TRBD1; abundance: -; j_gene: TRBJ1-1; CDR3nt: TGTGCCTCAGGAAGGGGACAGGGGGCAGAAGCTTTCTTT; CDR3aa: CASGRGQGAEAFF
v_gene: TRBV7-8; len: 14; d_gene: -; abundance: -; j_gene: TRBJ1-2; CDR3nt: TGTGCCAGCAGCTTAGCGAGGCAGAACTATGGCTACACCTTC; CDR3aa: CASSLARQNYGYTF
v_gene: TRBV12-5; len: 14; d_gene: TRBD1; abundance: -; j_gene: TRBJ2-1; CDR3nt: TGTGCTAGTGGTTTAGGACAGGGGTTCGATGAGCAGTTCTTC; CDR3aa: CASGLGQGFDEQFF
v_gene: TRBV7-8; len: 12; d_gene: -; abundance: -; j_gene: TRBJ2-5; CDR3nt: TGTGCCAGCAGCGACTTGGGGTTGACCCAGTACTTC; CDR3aa: CASSDLGLTQYF
v_gene: TRBV5-4; len: 16; d_gene: TRBD1; abundance: -; j_gene: TRBJ1-1; CDR3nt: TGTGCCAGCAGCTTTGAGGCAGGGGGGGCTACAGTTGAAGCTTTCTTT; CDR3aa: CASSFEAGGATVEAFF
v_gene: TRBV10-3; len: 15; d_gene: TRBD1; abundance: -; j_gene: TRBJ2-7; CDR3nt: TGTGCCATCAGTGAGCCTGGACAGGCTTCCTACGAGCAGTACTTC; CDR3aa: CAISEPGQASYEQYF
v_gene: TRBV13; len: 14; d_gene: -; abundance: -; j_gene: TRBJ2-1; CDR3nt: TGTGCCAGCAGCGGAAGGGACTCCTACAATGAGCAGTTCTTC; CDR3aa: CASSGRDSYNEQFF
v_gene: TRBV5-6; len: 14; d_gene: -; abundance: -; j_gene: TRBJ2-3; CDR3nt: TGTGCCAGCAGCTTGGAGCGGATGACAGATACGCAGTATTTT; CDR3aa: CASSLERMTDTQYF
v_gene: TRBV19; len: 15; d_gene: -; abundance: -; j_gene: TRBJ2-5; CDR3nt: TGTGCCAGTAGTGGGGGGCAAAGCGGCCAAGAGACCCAGTACTTC; CDR3aa: CASSGGQSGQETQYF
v_gene: TRBV27; len: 14; d_gene: -; abundance: -; j_gene: TRBJ1-5; CDR3nt: TGTGCCAGCAGTTTAGATCCCTACAATCAGCCCCAGCATTTT; CDR3aa: CASSLDPYNQPQHF